There are a few counts of the clone carrying this TCR beta chain. Its antigen is not identified. This sample stems from a study of shared clonotypes between healthy human individuals. Some clones are missing from TCRdb's copy, which holds only in-frame ones; the method was immunoSEQ multiplex PCR. Of roughly 300,000 clones listed, around 70% are singletons. Adult donors, all healthy and HIV-negative, had no recent acute infections or vaccinations. V gave up 4 bases and J gave up 4 bases, with 20 bases separating them. This CDR3 region has 16 residues. Germline assignment: CDR1 SGHDT and CDR2 YYEEEE. Study-level points and caveats: Non-shared clonotypes had lower generation probabilities than clonotypes shared by all four sorted-subset donors. The study drew on few donors, limiting represented genetic and exposure-history diversity.

Sample: memory CD4+ T cells sorted from blood. Subset in this sample: CD45RA-negative fraction. The sequence was collected from a man younger than 40 in good health. The chain couples TRBV5-6 to TRBJ2-5; a weak D match, TRBD2 (6 bases). The CDR3 here is CASSRHPGTSRETQYF. In DNA form, the CDR3 reads TGTGCCAGCAGCCGCCACCCCGGGACTTCTCGAGAGACCCAGTACTTC.